The clone carrying this T cell receptor beta chain was counted a few times. PCR amplification relied on 60 Vbeta primers (plus 13 Jbeta primers). Repertoires were generated with immunoSEQ multiplex PCR, while TCRdb's copy carries only in-frame clones and drops some. Counted here are 150,000 to 200,000 clones, over 9.5% occurring once; the ten biggest clones make up approximately 8.3%. This record belongs to a study of cytomegalovirus exposure and HLA in healthy donors. Input material: PBMCs. The receptor comes from a man aged 45 to 65 in good health and CMV-seropositive.

CDR3 loop: CASSLDGGWGDEAFF. CDR3 nucleotides: TGCGCCAGCAGCTTGGATGGGGGGTGGGGCGATGAAGCTTTCTTT. V usage is TRBV5-1 and J usage is TRBJ1-1; D might be TRBD1 (5 bases). From germline, CDR1 is SGHRS and CDR2 YFSETQ. Trimming shortened V by 0 bases and J by 7 bases, and 16 bases separated the two germline ends. There are 15 residues in the CDR3.